Included here is one T cell receptor (beta chain) sequence, with context. The antigen is not known. These data belong to a study of T cells after yellow fever vaccination. A 5'RACE template-switching step, the method used to make TCR cDNA, added a universal primer site and UMIs. In TCRdb, the 5' RACE reads were re-called with MiXCR into one record per CDR3 protein. Of 200,000 to 250,000 distinct CDR3 sequences in the sample, 6% to 7.5% were seen once. V was pared by 3 bases and J by 2 bases, with 7 bases between. CDR3 length: 14 amino acids. CDR1 and CDR2 from the germline V gene are KGHSH and LQKENI. Study-level results: Reappearing after the booster were most of the clones from primary vaccination (96% CD4, about 88% CD8). Abundant clonotypes (contaminants from the bulk population) could be present in FACS-sorted repertoires. Clonotypes found in both CD4 and CD8 compartments made up a small share.

The TCR comes from a man younger than 45 who received the YFV17D yellow fever vaccine. This rearrangement joins TRBV18 to TRBJ1-4; D is undetermined. The material was CD4+ T cells sorted from PBMCs, obtained 15 days after the yellow fever booster vaccination. As DNA, the CDR3 is TGTGCCAGCTCACCGGCGCGGACTAATGAAAAACTGTTTTTT. Its protein product is CASSPARTNEKLFF. Full variable domain (remainder filled in from reference TRBV18 and TRBJ1-4): NAGVMQNPRHLVRRRGQEARLRCSPMKGHSHVYWYRQLPEEGLKFMVYLQKENIIDESGMPKERFSAEFPKEGPSILRIQQVVRGDSAAYFCASSPARTNEKLFFGSGTQLSVL.